This TCR beta chain was recovered during a study of T cells in narcolepsy (dated by TCRdb to the late 2010s). About the investigation overall: Healthy control donors were enrolled in the study alongside patients who had narcolepsy type 1 or type 2 (NT1, NT2). Autoreactive T cells targeting hypocretin neuron self-antigens (hypocretin, TRIB2) were sought in narcolepsy patients, and TCR Vbeta sequencing was used to track clonotypes in blood and CSF. Study-wide conclusions, independent of this receptor: Autoreactive clonotypes were reported to be detected serially in the blood of the same patients and of different patients, but not in the blood of healthy controls. Certain blood memory CD4+ repertoires from patients and controls had no sequences that matched autoreactive T cell clones. Plots comparing CSF and blood CD4+ T cell clonotypes from the same patient highlighted HCRT-specific and TRIB2-specific autoreactive clonotypes. Numbers of sequenced blood memory CD4+ clonotypes were comparable, averaging about 40,000 in patients and more than 30,000 in controls.

For TCR Vbeta sequencing, memory CD4+ T cells were sorted ex vivo from the peripheral blood of both healthy controls and narcolepsy patients. The CDR3 contains 14 residues, cysteine and phenylalanine counted. Left in the record is the CDR3 DNA by itself, 42 bases read in frame from the first base. The V end loses 1 base and the J end loses 8 bases, and a stretch of 14 bases separates them. From the germline V gene, CDR1 is MNHEY and CDR2 is SVGAGI. In the case of this clone: No cognate antigen has been identified for it. No much larger clone exists at a distance of one base, and base qualities are not known.

Library preparation used the immunoSEQ multiplex PCR assay. TCRdb holds this immuneACCESS table with in-frame rearrangements only. Some clones are missing; in checked studies, unresolved V genes explain under half, and the rest has no known cause. The sample profile shows 25,000 to 35,000 clones; about four fifths of them were found once. The ten most abundant clones make up roughly 6.8% of the sample. The sequence was collected from a human donor in good health. This chain is built from TRBV6-5 and TRBJ1-2, with the D gene not confidently named. The source material was memory (CD45RA-) CD4+ T cells from blood. What the cell subset or site label conveys for this sample: memory T cells sorted ex vivo from peripheral blood. The CDR3 region: CASSYLAALGGYTF. The nucleotide sequence is TGTGCCAGCAGTTACTTGGCTGCGCTAGGCGGCTACACCTTC.